This T cell receptor beta chain came from a study of shared clonotypes between healthy human individuals. Findings and caveats of the study: Shared clonotypes across all four donors exceeded non-shared ones in generation probability.

Splitting of each subset's genomic DNA was done evenly across several immunoSEQ plates. Only in-frame clones appear in the TCRdb table, and some are missing; sequencing was by immunoSEQ multiplex PCR. Here the sample spans fewer than 850,000 clones, approximately 97% being singletons. Naive CD8 cells, CD45RO-negative and positively selected for CCR7, excluded terminally differentiated effector memory CD45RA+ cells. Concerning this clone: Its target is not known. The same CDR3 can be traced to other DNA sequences in this sample.

The CDR3 has 14 amino acids. CDR1 and CDR2 (germline): SGDLS, YYNGEE. Trimming shortened V by 0 bases and J by 2 bases, and 6 bases separated the two germline ends. The material sequenced was naive CD8+ T cells sorted from blood. The chain has TRBV9 and TRBJ1-5, with D possibly TRBD1 on 6 matching bases. This TCR derives from a man aged 25 to 40 in good health. CDR3 bases: TGTGCCAGCAGCGTAGGACAGGGCAATCAGCCCCAGCATTTT. Its translation is CASSVGQGNQPQHF.